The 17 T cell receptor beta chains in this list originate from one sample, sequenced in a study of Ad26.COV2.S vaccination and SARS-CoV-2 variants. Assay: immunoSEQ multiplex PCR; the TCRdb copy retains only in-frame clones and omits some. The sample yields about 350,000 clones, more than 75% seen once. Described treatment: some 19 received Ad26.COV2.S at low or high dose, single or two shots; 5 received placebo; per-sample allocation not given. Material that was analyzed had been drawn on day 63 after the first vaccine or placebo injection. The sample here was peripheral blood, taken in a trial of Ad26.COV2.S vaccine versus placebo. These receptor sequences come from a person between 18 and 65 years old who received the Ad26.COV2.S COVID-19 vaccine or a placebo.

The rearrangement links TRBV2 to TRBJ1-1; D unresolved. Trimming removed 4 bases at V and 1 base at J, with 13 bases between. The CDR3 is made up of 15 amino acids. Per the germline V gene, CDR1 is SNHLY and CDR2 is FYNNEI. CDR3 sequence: CASSVFSSPNTEAFF. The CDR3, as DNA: TGTGCCAGCAGTGTATTCAGCAGCCCGAACACTGAAGCTTTCTTT.

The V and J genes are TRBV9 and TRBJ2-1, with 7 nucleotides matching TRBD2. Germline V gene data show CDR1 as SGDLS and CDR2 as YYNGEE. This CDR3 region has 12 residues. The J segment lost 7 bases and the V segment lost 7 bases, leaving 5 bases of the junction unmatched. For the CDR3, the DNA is TGTGCCAGCGATAGCGGGTTTAATGAGCAGTTCTTC. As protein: CASDSGFNEQFF. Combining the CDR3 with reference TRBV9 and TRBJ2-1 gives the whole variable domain DSGVTQTPKHLITATGQRVTLRCSPRSGDLSVYWYQQSLDQGLQFLIQYYNGEERAKGNILERFSAQQFPDLHSELNLSSLELGDSALYFCASDSGFNEQFFGPGTRLTVL.

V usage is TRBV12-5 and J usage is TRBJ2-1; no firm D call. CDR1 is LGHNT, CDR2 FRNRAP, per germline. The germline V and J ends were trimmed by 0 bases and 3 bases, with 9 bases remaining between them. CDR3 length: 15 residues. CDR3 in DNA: TGTGCTAGTGGTTTGGTACTCAGTCACTACAATGAGCAGTTCTTC. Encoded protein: CASGLVLSHYNEQFF.

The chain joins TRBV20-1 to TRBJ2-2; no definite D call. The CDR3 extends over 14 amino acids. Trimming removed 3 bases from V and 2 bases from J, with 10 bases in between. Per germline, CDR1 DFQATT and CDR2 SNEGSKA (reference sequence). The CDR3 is CSASARRNTGELFF. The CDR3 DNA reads TGCAGTGCTAGTGCGAGACGTAACACCGGGGAGCTGTTTTTT.

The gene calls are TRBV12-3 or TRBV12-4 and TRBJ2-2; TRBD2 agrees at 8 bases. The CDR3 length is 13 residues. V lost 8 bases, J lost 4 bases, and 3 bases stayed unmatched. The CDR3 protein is CASQLAATGELFF. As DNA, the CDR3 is TGTGCCAGCCAACTAGCGGCCACCGGGGAGCTGTTTTTT.

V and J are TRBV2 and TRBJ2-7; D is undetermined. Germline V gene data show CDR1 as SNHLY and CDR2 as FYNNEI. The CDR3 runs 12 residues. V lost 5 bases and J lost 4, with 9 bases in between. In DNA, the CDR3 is TGTGCCAGCAGTTTGGTGCCTTACGAGCAGTACTTC. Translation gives CASSLVPYEQYF.

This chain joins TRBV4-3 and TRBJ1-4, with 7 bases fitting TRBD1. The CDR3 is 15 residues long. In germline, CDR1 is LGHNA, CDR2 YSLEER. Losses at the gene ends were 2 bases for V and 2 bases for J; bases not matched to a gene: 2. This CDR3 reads CASSQSRGTNEKLFF. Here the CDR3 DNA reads TGCGCCAGCAGCCAATCCAGGGGGACTAATGAAAAACTGTTTTTT.

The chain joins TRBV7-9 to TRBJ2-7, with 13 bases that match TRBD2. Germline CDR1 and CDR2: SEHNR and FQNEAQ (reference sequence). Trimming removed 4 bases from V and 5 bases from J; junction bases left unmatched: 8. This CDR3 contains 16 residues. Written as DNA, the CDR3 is TGTGCCAGCAGCTCCACCGGGACTAGCGGGATCCACGAGCAGTACTTC. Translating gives CASSSTGTSGIHEQYF.

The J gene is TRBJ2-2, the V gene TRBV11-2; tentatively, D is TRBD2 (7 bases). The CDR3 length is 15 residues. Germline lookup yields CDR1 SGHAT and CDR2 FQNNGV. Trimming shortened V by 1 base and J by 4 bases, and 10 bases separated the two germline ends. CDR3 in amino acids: CASSLAGGPTGELFF. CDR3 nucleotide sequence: TGTGCCAGCAGCTTAGCCGGGGGGCCCACCGGGGAGCTGTTTTTT.

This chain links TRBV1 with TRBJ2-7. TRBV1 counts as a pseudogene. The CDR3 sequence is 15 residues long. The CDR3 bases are TGCACCAGCAGCACGATCGGGGGCCTCTCCTACGAGCAGTACTTC. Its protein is CTSSTIGGLSYEQYF.

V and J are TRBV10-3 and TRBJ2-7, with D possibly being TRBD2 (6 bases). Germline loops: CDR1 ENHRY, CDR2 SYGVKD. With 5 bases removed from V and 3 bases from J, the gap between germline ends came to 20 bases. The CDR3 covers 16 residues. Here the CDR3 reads CAISTAGRGDLYEQYF. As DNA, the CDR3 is TGTGCCATCAGTACAGCGGGCCGGGGAGACCTCTACGAGCAGTACTTC.

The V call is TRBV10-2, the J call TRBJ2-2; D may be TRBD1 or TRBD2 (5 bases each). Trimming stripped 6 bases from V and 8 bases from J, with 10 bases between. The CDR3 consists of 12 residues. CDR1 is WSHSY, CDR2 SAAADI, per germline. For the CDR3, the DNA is TGCGCCAGCAGCGGGGCGACGGGGGAGCTGTTTTTT. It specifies CASSGATGELFF.

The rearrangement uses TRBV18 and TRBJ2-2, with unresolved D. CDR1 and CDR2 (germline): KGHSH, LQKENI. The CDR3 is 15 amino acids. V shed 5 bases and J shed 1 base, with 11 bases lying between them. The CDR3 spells CASSSVWLNTGELFF. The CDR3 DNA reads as TGTGCCAGCTCATCTGTCTGGCTGAACACCGGGGAGCTGTTTTTT.

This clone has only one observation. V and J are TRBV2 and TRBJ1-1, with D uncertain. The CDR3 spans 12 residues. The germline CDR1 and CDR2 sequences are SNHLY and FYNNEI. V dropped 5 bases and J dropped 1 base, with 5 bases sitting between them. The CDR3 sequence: CASSPRNTEAFF. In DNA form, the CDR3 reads TGTGCCAGCAGTCCCCGGAACACTGAAGCTTTCTTT.

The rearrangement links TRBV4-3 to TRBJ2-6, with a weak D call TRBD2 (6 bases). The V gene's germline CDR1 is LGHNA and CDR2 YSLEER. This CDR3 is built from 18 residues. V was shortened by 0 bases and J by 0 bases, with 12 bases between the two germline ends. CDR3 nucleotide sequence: TGCGCCAGCAGCCAAGAAACCTTCGGGGGCTCTGGGGCCAACGTCCTGACTTTC. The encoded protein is CASSQETFGGSGANVLTF.

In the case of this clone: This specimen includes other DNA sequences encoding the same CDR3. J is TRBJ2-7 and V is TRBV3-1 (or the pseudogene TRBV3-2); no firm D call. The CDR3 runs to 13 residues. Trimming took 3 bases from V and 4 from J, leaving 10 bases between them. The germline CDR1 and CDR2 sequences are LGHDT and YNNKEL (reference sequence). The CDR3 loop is CASSQAGPYEQYF. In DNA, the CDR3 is TGTGCCAGCAGCCAGGCCGGACCGTACGAGCAGTACTTC.

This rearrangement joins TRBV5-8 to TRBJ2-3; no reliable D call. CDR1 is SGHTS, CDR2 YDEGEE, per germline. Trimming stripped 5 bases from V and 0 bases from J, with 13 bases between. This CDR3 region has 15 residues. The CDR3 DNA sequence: TGTGCCAGCAGTTACGGCGGTTCTAGCACAGATACGCAGTATTTT. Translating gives CASSYGGSSTDTQYF.